The 10 T cell receptor beta chains in this list originate from one sample, sequenced in a study of blood T cell repertoires in COVID-19. Measured with immunoSEQ multiplex PCR; TCRdb has only the in-frame clones, and not every one. The sample includes approximately 490,000 clones, roughly 87% seen only once; the top ten take roughly 0.7%. The sequenced sample was PBMCs or T cells enriched from blood (not recorded which). The receptors originated from a woman younger than 35 who had recovered from COVID-19.

The rearrangement joins TRBV2 to TRBJ2-2; 8 positions agree with TRBD2. CDR3 size: 14 residues. Unmatched junction bases numbered 3, after V lost 2 bases and J lost 7 bases. Germline loops: CDR1 SNHLY, CDR2 FYNNEI. This chain's CDR3 is CASSELAGGGELFF. The CDR3 bases are TGTGCCAGCAGTGAACTTGCGGGGGGCGGGGAGCTGTTTTTT.

This sequence joins TRBV19 and TRBJ2-1, with TRBD2 matching over 8 bases. Germline values: CDR1 LNHDA, CDR2 SQIVND (reference sequence). Unmatched junction bases numbered 14, after V lost 3 bases and J lost 1 base. The CDR3 sequence is 19 residues long. The CDR3 region is CASSILKGLAEGSYNEQFF. CDR3 nucleotides: TGTGCCAGTAGTATCTTGAAAGGACTAGCCGAAGGGTCCTACAATGAGCAGTTCTTC.

The chain recombines TRBV19 with TRBJ1-5; tentative D call: TRBD1 (6 bases). CDR3 length: 17 residues. V was shortened by 7 bases and J by 2 bases, with 21 bases between the two germline ends. Germline V lookup: CDR1 LNHDA, CDR2 SQIVND (reference sequence). The CDR3 DNA sequence: TGTGCCAGTACATGGGGGCAGGTTGTTATGGGCAATCAGCCCCAGCATTTT. Translating it yields CASTWGQVVMGNQPQHF.

The chain employs TRBV10-3 and TRBJ2-7; TRBD1 agrees at 8 bases. The CDR3 totals 13 residues. Germline V gene sequence: CDR1 ENHRY, CDR2 SYGVKD. The V gene end was trimmed by 8 bases and the J gene end by 4 bases; junction bases not matched to a gene: 7. CDR3 nucleotides: TGTGCCATCTTTGGACAGGGTGATTACGAGCAGTACTTC. Translated: CAIFGQGDYEQYF.

The chain combines TRBV5-1 with TRBJ1-4, with TRBD1 as a possible D gene (5 bases). The CDR3 extends over 15 amino acids. Germline V gives CDR1 SGHRS, CDR2 YFSETQ. Trimming cost V 2 bases and J 4 bases, with 12 bases left between them. This CDR3 is CASSLLRGDNEKLFF. DNA of the CDR3: TGCGCCAGCAGCTTACTGCGGGGGGATAATGAAAAACTGTTTTTT.

The rearrangement links TRBV5-8 to TRBJ2-7; 7 bases line up with TRBD1. Trimming cost V 0 bases and J 4 bases; bases outside gene matches: 1. In germline, CDR1 is SGHTS, CDR2 YDEGEE. The CDR3 spans 13 residues. DNA for the CDR3: TGTGCCAGCAGCTTGGACAGGGGATACGAGCAGTACTTC. Amino acid sequence: CASSLDRGYEQYF.

The chain uses TRBV19 and TRBJ1-1; perhaps TRBD1 as D (5 bases). The CDR3 contains 14 residues. V was cut by 5 bases and J by 5 bases, with 15 bases left in between. CDR1 LNHDA and CDR2 SQIVND come from the germline V gene (reference sequence). The CDR3 loop reads CASSLNQEGTEAFF. In nucleotides, the CDR3 is TGTGCCAGTAGTCTTAATCAGGAGGGGACTGAAGCTTTCTTT.

The CDR3 reads CASSETGGENTEAFF. CDR3 in DNA: TGCGCCAGCAGCGAAACAGGGGGGGAGAACACTGAAGCTTTCTTT. The chain couples TRBV5-1 to TRBJ1-1; 8 nucleotides match TRBD1. J lost 1 base, V lost 4 bases, and 6 bases had no gene match. Germline CDR1 reads SGHRS; CDR2 reads YFSETQ. This CDR3 comprises 15 residues.

This clone was observed a single time. J is TRBJ1-1 and V is TRBV3-1 (or the pseudogene TRBV3-2); the D is unclear. With 0 bases removed from V and 3 bases from J, the gap between germline ends came to 11 bases. The length of the CDR3 is 15 residues. Germline values: CDR1 LGHDT, CDR2 YNNKEL (reference sequence). The DNA of the CDR3 is TGTGCCAGCAGCCAAGAAGCTGGGGAGGACACTGAAGCTTTCTTT. This encodes CASSQEAGEDTEAFF.

This rearrangement joins TRBV7-2 to TRBJ2-5; 7 nucleotides match TRBD1. Germline CDR1 is SGHTA and CDR2 is FQGNSA. After removal of 5 bases from V and 4 bases from J, the junction contained 7 bases not matched to a gene. The CDR3 length is 14 residues. The CDR3 loop reads CASSPQGERETQYF. Here the CDR3 DNA reads TGTGCCAGCAGCCCCCAGGGGGAGCGAGAGACCCAGTACTTC.